The rows below give T cell receptor beta chains drawn from one sample of a study of cytomegalovirus exposure and HLA in healthy donors. Generated by immunoSEQ multiplex PCR, the TCRdb table keeps only in-frame clones and is missing some. The sample records approximately 130,000 clones, 65% to 90% being singletons. Sequencing used PBMCs. Receptors were obtained from a girl aged 2-10 years in good health and CMV-seronegative. Each CDR3 is given with its conserved first and last residue. The D gene is left open where the match is weak. Expanded clones get a size class; other rows say once, few or many, or leave the size out.

V gene	clone size	D gene	J gene	CDR3 protein	CDR3 DNA
TRBV5-1	.	.	TRBJ2-7	CATAWGAGPNYEQYF	TGCGCCACGGCCTGGGGAGCAGGCCCTAACTACGAGCAGTACTTC
TRBV2	.	.	TRBJ1-1	CASRSGGWDTEAFF	TGTGCCAGCAGATCGGGGGGATGGGACACTGAAGCTTTCTTT
TRBV2	.	TRBD1	TRBJ1-4	CASSPRTGGNEWTNEKLFF	TGTGCCAGCAGTCCCAGGACAGGGGGGAATGAATGGACTAATGAAAAACTGTTTTTT
TRBV5-1	.	TRBD1	TRBJ1-1	CASSLSGTGGVFGAFF	TGCGCCAGCAGCTTGTCGGGGACAGGTGGCGTTTTCGGAGCTTTCTTT
TRBV11-2	.	TRBD2	TRBJ2-5	CASSLGLAGETQYF	TGTGCCAGCAGCTTAGGACTAGCGGGAGAGACCCAGTACTTC
TRBV2	few	.	TRBJ1-1	CASSEFFEAFF	TGTGCCAGCAGTGAATTCTTTGAAGCTTTCTTT
TRBV6-4	.	TRBD2	TRBJ2-3	CASSRASGTTDTQYF	TGTGCCAGCAGTCGGGCTAGCGGGACCACAGATACGCAGTATTTT
TRBV19	.	TRBD2	TRBJ2-1	CASSVGGTYNEQFF	TGTGCCAGTAGCGTCGGGGGGACCTACAATGAGCAGTTCTTC
TRBV4-3	.	TRBD1	TRBJ2-7	CASSHTPGQSYEQYF	TGCGCCAGCAGCCATACCCCGGGACAGTCCTACGAGCAGTACTTC
TRBV5-1	.	TRBD2	TRBJ2-2	CASSREGSSGNTGELFF	TGCGCCAGCAGCCGGGAGGGTAGTTCAGGGAACACCGGGGAGCTGTTTTTT
TRBV9	.	.	TRBJ1-6	CASSVAPGNSPLHF	TGTGCCAGCAGCGTAGCTCCGGGAAATTCACCCCTCCACTTT
TRBV25-1	few	TRBD2	TRBJ2-2	CASSPGIAGGATGELFF	TGTGCCAGCAGTCCCGGGATAGCGGGGGGGGCAACCGGGGAGCTGTTTTTT
TRBV27	.	TRBD2	TRBJ2-3	CASSPGTSAPGTDTQYF	TGTGCCAGCAGCCCCGGGACTAGCGCCCCGGGCACAGATACGCAGTATTTT
TRBV9	.	TRBD2	TRBJ2-1	CASSFTSGNYNEQFF	TGTGCCAGCAGCTTCACGAGCGGGAACTACAATGAGCAGTTCTTC
TRBV9	.	TRBD2	TRBJ2-1	CASSDCLAGGVCNEQFF	TGTGCCAGCAGCGATTGCCTAGCGGGGGGTGTCTGCAATGAGCAGTTCTTC
TRBV6-1	once	TRBD2	TRBJ2-5	CASSAPGGRETQYF	TGTGCCAGCAGTGCCCCGGGGGGAAGGGAGACCCAGTACTTC
TRBV5-6	.	TRBD2	TRBJ2-7	CASSLGGWGTSGRRNEQYF	TGTGCCAGCAGCTTGGGGGGTTGGGGGACTAGCGGGAGAAGGAACGAGCAGTACTTC
TRBV7-9	.	.	TRBJ2-7	CASSLKDSSYEQYF	TGTGCCAGCAGCTTAAAGGACAGCTCCTACGAGCAGTACTTC
TRBV7-2	.	TRBD2	TRBJ2-7	CASSPVGTSLSYEQYF	TGTGCCAGCAGCCCAGTTGGGACTAGCCTCTCCTACGAGCAGTACTTC
TRBV27	.	.	TRBJ2-5	CASSLRGSAQETQYF	TGTGCCAGCAGTTTAAGGGGGTCGGCACAAGAGACCCAGTACTTC
TRBV5-6	.	.	TRBJ1-2	CASGNTNPGGYTF	TGTGCCAGCGGAAACACTAATCCCGGTGGCTACACCTTC
TRBV7-9	.	TRBD2	TRBJ2-1	CASSPELAGGLYNEQFF	TGTGCCAGCAGCCCCGAACTAGCGGGAGGTCTCTACAATGAGCAGTTCTTC
TRBV18	.	TRBD2	TRBJ2-3	CASSPYLGSGGPTDTQYF	TGTGCCAGCTCACCCTATCTCGGGTCGGGGGGGCCAACAGATACGCAGTATTTT
TRBV19	.	TRBD1	TRBJ2-5	CASSMATGARGTQYF	TGTGCCAGTAGTATGGCGACAGGGGCAAGGGGGACCCAGTACTTC
TRBV7-2	.	TRBD2	TRBJ2-3	CASVFSSGRDTQYF	TGTGCCAGCGTTTTCTCTAGCGGGAGAGATACGCAGTATTTT
TRBV5-6	.	TRBD2	TRBJ2-1	CASSHRTGLAGSSYNEQFF	TGTGCCAGCAGCCATCGGACTGGACTAGCGGGTTCCTCCTACAATGAGCAGTTCTTC
TRBV10-2	few	.	TRBJ2-7	CASKAGLSSYEQYF	TGCGCCAGCAAAGCAGGGCTTAGCTCCTACGAGCAGTACTTC
TRBV5-1	.	TRBD2	TRBJ2-1	CASTLGTSGSYNEQFF	TGCGCCAGCACCCTTGGAACTAGCGGGTCCTACAATGAGCAGTTCTTC
TRBV7-8	.	TRBD2	TRBJ2-1	CASSVSGGHYNEQFF	TGTGCCAGCAGCGTTAGCGGGGGACACTACAATGAGCAGTTCTTC
TRBV28	.	TRBD2	TRBJ2-3	CASSLVAGGITDTQYF	TGTGCCAGCAGTTTAGTAGCGGGAGGGATTACAGATACGCAGTATTTT
TRBV14	.	TRBD1	TRBJ2-7	CASSLPGQGYEQYF	TGTGCCAGCAGCCTCCCGGGACAGGGCTACGAGCAGTACTTC
TRBV5-6	few	.	TRBJ1-4	CASSLWQGKEKLFF	TGTGCCAGCAGCTTGTGGCAGGGGAAAGAAAAACTGTTTTTT
TRBV7-2	.	TRBD1	TRBJ1-2	CASSSTGGNDYGYTF	TGTGCCAGCAGCTCGACAGGGGGAAACGACTATGGCTACACCTTC
TRBV29-1	.	TRBD2	TRBJ2-1	CSVEGGLAGSSYNEQFF	TGCAGCGTTGAGGGAGGACTAGCGGGGAGCTCCTACAATGAGCAGTTCTTC
TRBV29-1	.	TRBD1	TRBJ1-2	CSVVRQGTNYGYTF	TGCAGCGTGGTCCGACAGGGGACAAACTATGGCTACACCTTC
TRBV5-6	.	.	TRBJ1-2	CASSLGQLSYTF	TGTGCCAGCAGCTTGGGACAGCTAAGCTACACCTTC
TRBV2	.	.	TRBJ1-2	CASRNTQGFGYGYTF	TGTGCCAGCAGGAATACCCAGGGGTTTGGCTATGGCTACACCTTC
TRBV27	.	.	TRBJ2-7	CASSKTGLSSYEQYF	TGTGCCAGCAGTAAGACAGGATTGAGCTCCTACGAGCAGTACTTC
TRBV10-3	few	.	TRBJ1-2	CAISERGFYGYTF	TGTGCCATCAGTGAACGGGGTTTCTATGGCTACACCTTC
TRBV7-2	.	TRBD1	TRBJ1-4	CASSFRDRNNEKLFF	TGTGCCAGCAGCTTCCGGGACAGGAACAATGAAAAACTGTTTTTT